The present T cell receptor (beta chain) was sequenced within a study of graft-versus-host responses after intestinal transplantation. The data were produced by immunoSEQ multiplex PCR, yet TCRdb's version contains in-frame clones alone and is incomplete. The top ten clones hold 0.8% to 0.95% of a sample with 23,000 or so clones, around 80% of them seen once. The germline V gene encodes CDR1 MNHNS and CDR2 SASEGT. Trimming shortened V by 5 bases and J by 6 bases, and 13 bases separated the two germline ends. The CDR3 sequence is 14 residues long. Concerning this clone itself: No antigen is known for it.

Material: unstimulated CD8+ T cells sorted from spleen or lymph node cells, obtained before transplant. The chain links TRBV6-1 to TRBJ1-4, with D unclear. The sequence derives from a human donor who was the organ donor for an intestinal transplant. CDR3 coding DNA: TGTGCCAGCAGTAGAGAATGGGAAGATGAAAAACTGTTTTTT. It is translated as CASSREWEDEKLFF.